Listed below are T cell receptor beta chains from one sample, sequenced in a study of human T cells and chemical hapten exposure. TCRdb fed the RACE reads into MiXCR, producing one record per CDR3 protein. The sample consists of about 57,000 distinct CDR3 sequences, 9% to 9.5% of them appearing once. The sequences come from whole blood, collected in connection with sensitization to the hapten diphenylcyclopropenone (DPC). The origin of the receptors is a woman aged 35 to 49 with alopecia areata. Some clones in this sample may be carry-over from other donors' samples. Both conserved end residues are part of each CDR3. Fields, in order: CDR3 protein, CDR3 DNA, V gene, clone size, J gene, D gene. The D gene is left open where the match is weak. Expanded clones get a size class; other rows say once, few or many, or leave the size out.

CDR3: CASSAHGQGFRSPLHF; DNA: TGTGCCAGCAGTGCCCACGGACAGGGATTTCGATCACCCCTCCACTTT; V: TRBV27; size: few; J: TRBJ1-6; D: TRBD1
CDR3: CASSSTRDSNYEQYF; DNA: TGTGCCAGCAGTTCTACCCGGGACAGTAACTACGAGCAGTACTTC; V: TRBV7-9; size: NA; J: TRBJ2-7; D: TRBD1
CDR3: CASSSSGGSDTQYF; DNA: TGTGCCAGCAGTTCCTCAGGGGGGTCGGATACGCAGTATTTT; V: TRBV7-3; size: many; J: TRBJ2-3; D: NA
CDR3: CASSLPTSGDTDTQYF; DNA: TGTGCCAGCAGTTTACCGACTAGCGGGGACACAGATACGCAGTATTTT; V: TRBV28; size: many; J: TRBJ2-3; D: TRBD2
CDR3: CASSLWGARTDTQYF; DNA: TGTGCCAGCAGTTTATGGGGGGCCCGCACAGATACGCAGTATTTT; V: TRBV27; size: many; J: TRBJ2-3; D: NA
CDR3: CASSLADRPIEAFF; DNA: TGTGCCAGCAGCTTGGCAGACAGACCCATTGAAGCTTTCTTT; V: TRBV11-2; size: many; J: TRBJ1-1; D: NA
CDR3: CSARDTGDISYGYTF; DNA: TGCAGTGCTAGGGACACCGGGGACATCTCCTATGGCTACACCTTC; V: TRBV20-1; size: many; J: TRBJ1-2; D: NA
CDR3: CASSYSTRWTEAFF; DNA: TGTGCCAGCAGTTACTCGACCCGTTGGACTGAAGCTTTCTTT; V: TRBV6-2/TRBV6-3; size: many; J: TRBJ1-1; D: NA
CDR3: CASSLGQKPTYEQYF; DNA: TGCGCCAGCAGCTTGGGACAGAAGCCAACCTACGAGCAGTACTTC; V: TRBV5-1; size: few; J: TRBJ2-7; D: NA
CDR3: CASSLGQTNEKLFF; DNA: TGCGCCAGCAGCTTGGGACAGACTAATGAAAAACTGTTTTTT; V: TRBV4-1; size: many; J: TRBJ1-4; D: TRBD1
CDR3: CSARTGRADTGELFF; DNA: TGCAGTGCTAGAACGGGCCGCGCGGACACCGGGGAGCTGTTTTTT; V: TRBV20-1; size: NA; J: TRBJ2-2; D: NA
CDR3: CASRQGGETQYF; DNA: TGTGCCAGTCGACAGGGTGGAGAGACCCAGTACTTC; V: TRBV12-3/TRBV12-4; size: many; J: TRBJ2-5; D: TRBD1
CDR3: CASSQTQGARYEQYF; DNA: TGTGCCAGCTCACAAACACAGGGGGCGCGTTACGAGCAGTACTTC; V: TRBV18; size: few; J: TRBJ2-7; D: TRBD1
CDR3: CSVEGQGIYNEQFF; DNA: TGCAGCGTTGAAGGACAGGGAATCTACAATGAGCAGTTCTTC; V: TRBV29-1; size: many; J: TRBJ2-1; D: TRBD1
CDR3: CASSLSGLMNTEAFF; DNA: TGTGCCAGCAGCTTATCGGGACTCATGAACACTGAAGCTTTCTTT; V: TRBV9; size: NA; J: TRBJ1-1; D: NA
CDR3: CASSVDLAKNIQYF; DNA: TGTGCCAGCAGCGTAGACCTTGCCAAAAACATTCAGTACTTC; V: TRBV9; size: NA; J: TRBJ2-4; D: NA
CDR3: CASSLESGQQADTQYF; DNA: TGTGCCAGCAGCTTGGAGTCGGGACAGCAAGCAGATACGCAGTATTTT; V: TRBV7-3; size: NA; J: TRBJ2-3; D: TRBD1
CDR3: CSASRLQGGGANVLTF; DNA: TGCAGTGCTAGCAGACTACAGGGCGGTGGGGCCAACGTCCTGACTTTC; V: TRBV20-1; size: NA; J: TRBJ2-6; D: NA
CDR3: CASSPLGVVNQPQHF; DNA: TGTGCCAGCAGTCCGCTCGGGGTAGTCAATCAGCCCCAGCATTTT; V: TRBV12-3/TRBV12-4; size: few; J: TRBJ1-5; D: NA
CDR3: CASSQSRQGRQFF; DNA: TGTGCCAGCAGCCAATCTCGACAGGGGAGGCAGTTCTTC; V: TRBV14; size: many; J: TRBJ2-1; D: TRBD1
CDR3: CASSLDDSRSEQYF; DNA: TGCGCCAGCAGCTTGGATGACAGCCGGAGCGAGCAGTACTTC; V: TRBV5-1; size: many; J: TRBJ2-7; D: NA
CDR3: CASRAQGHQPQHF; DNA: TGTGCCAGCAGAGCACAGGGGCATCAGCCCCAGCATTTT; V: TRBV12-3/TRBV12-4; size: many; J: TRBJ1-5; D: TRBD1
CDR3: CASSRPSFSGNTIYF; DNA: TGTGCCAGCTCGCGACCCTCTTTCTCTGGAAACACCATATATTTT; V: TRBV6-2/TRBV6-3; size: many; J: TRBJ1-3; D: NA
CDR3: CASSPDRLSNQPQHF; DNA: TGTGCCAGCTCACCGGACAGATTAAGCAATCAGCCCCAGCATTTT; V: TRBV18; size: NA; J: TRBJ1-5; D: NA
CDR3: CASSPPTRGGPFETQYF; DNA: TGTGCCAGCAGCCCTCCGACTCGCGGGGGGCCGTTTGAGACCCAGTACTTC; V: TRBV14; size: few; J: TRBJ2-5; D: TRBD2
CDR3: CASSLVDRGRRAGYTF; DNA: TGTGCCAGCAGTTTAGTGGACAGGGGGCGCCGGGCTGGCTACACCTTC; V: TRBV28; size: many; J: TRBJ1-2; D: TRBD1
CDR3: CASSPSRGGSTDTQYF; DNA: TGTGCCAGCAGCCCCTCGCGGGGGGGAAGCACAGATACGCAGTATTTT; V: TRBV7-9; size: many; J: TRBJ2-3; D: TRBD2
CDR3: CASSPIRGRVTGELFF; DNA: TGTGCCAGCAGCCCCATACGGGGGCGGGTCACCGGGGAGCTGTTTTTT; V: TRBV7-2; size: few; J: TRBJ2-2; D: NA